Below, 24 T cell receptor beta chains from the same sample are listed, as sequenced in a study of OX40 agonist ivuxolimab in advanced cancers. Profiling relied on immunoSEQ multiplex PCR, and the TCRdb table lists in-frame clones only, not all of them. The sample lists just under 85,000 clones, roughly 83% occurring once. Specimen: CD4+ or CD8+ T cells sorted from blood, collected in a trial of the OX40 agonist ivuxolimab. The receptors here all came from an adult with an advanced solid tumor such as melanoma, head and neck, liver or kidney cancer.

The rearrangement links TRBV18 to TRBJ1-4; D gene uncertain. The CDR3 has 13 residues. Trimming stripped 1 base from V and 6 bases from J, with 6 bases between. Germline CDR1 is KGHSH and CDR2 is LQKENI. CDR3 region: CASSPQRDEKLFF. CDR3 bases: TGTGCCAGCTCACCACAGAGGGATGAAAAACTGTTTTTT.

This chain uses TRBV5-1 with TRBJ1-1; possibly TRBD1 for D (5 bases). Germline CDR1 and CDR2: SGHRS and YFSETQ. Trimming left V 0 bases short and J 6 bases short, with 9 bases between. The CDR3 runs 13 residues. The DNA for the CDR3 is TGCGCCAGCAGCTTGGGGGACCGGGCTGAAGCTTTCTTT. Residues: CASSLGDRAEAFF.

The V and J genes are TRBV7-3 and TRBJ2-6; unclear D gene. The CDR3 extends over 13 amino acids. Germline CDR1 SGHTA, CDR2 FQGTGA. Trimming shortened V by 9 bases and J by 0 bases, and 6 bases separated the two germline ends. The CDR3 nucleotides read TGTGCCAGTAAGGGCTCTGGGGCCAACGTCCTGACTTTC. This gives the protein CASKGSGANVLTF.

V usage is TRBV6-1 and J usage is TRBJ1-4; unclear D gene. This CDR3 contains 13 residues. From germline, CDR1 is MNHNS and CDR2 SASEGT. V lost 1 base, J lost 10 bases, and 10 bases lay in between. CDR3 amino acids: CASSEERLGKLFF. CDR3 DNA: TGTGCCAGCAGTGAAGAGAGATTGGGAAAACTGTTTTTT.

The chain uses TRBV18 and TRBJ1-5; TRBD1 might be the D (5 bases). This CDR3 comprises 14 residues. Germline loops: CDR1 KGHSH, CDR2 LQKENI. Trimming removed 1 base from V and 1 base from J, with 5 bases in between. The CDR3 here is CASSPRDSNQPQHF. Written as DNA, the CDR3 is TGTGCCAGCTCACCACGGGACAGCAATCAGCCCCAGCATTTT.

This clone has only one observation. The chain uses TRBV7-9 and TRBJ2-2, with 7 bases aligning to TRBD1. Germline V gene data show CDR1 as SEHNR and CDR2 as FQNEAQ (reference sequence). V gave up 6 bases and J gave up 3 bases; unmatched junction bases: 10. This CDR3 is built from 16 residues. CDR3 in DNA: TGTGCCAGCAGACCCCTGAGGGGGCTTGACACCGGGGAGCTGTTTTTT. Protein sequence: CASRPLRGLDTGELFF.

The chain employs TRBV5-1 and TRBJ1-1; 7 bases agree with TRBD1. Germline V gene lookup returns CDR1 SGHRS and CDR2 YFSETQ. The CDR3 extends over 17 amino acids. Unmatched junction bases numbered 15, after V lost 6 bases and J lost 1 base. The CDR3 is CASNKQGPSPANTEAFF. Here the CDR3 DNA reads TGCGCCAGCAATAAACAGGGGCCCAGTCCTGCGAACACTGAAGCTTTCTTT.

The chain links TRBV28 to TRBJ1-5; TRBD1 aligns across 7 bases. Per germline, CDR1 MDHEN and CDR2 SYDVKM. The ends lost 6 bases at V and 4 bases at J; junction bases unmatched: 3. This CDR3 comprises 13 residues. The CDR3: CASSPGGNQPQHF. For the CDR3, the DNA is TGTGCCAGCAGCCCAGGGGGGAATCAGCCCCAGCATTTT.

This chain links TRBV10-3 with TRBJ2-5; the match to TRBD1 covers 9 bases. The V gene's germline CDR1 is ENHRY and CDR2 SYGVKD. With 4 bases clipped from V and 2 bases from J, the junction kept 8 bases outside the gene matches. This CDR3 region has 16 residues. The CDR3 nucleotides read TGTGCCATCAGTGGGATGGACAGGGGAGTACAAGAGACCCAGTACTTC. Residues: CAISGMDRGVQETQYF.

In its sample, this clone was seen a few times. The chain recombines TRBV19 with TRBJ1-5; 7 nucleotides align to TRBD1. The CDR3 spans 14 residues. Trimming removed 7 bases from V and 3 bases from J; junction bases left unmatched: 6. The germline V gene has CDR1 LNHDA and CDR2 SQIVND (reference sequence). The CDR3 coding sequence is TGTGCCAGTACCAGGACAGGAGACAATCAGCCCCAGCATTTT. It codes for CASTRTGDNQPQHF.

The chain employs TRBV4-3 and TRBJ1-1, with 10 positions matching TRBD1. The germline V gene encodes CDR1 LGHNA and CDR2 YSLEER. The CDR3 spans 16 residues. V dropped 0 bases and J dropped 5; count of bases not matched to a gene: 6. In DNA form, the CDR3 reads TGCGCCAGCAGCCAAGATAGACAGGGGGCGCGGACTGAAGCTTTCTTT. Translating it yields CASSQDRQGARTEAFF.

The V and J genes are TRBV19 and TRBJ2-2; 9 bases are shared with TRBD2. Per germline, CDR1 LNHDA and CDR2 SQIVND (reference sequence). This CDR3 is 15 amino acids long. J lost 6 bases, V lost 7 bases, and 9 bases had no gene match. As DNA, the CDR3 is TGTGCCAGTACTCCCCCGGCGGGGGGGGCCGGGGAGCTGTTTTTT. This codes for CASTPPAGGAGELFF.

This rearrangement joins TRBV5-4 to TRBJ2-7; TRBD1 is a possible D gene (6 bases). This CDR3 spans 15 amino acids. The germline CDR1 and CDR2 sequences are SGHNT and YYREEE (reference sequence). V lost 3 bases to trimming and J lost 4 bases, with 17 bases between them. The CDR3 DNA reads TGTGCCAGCAGCTCGGCACAGGGATCACAGTACGAGCAGTACTTC. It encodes CASSSAQGSQYEQYF.

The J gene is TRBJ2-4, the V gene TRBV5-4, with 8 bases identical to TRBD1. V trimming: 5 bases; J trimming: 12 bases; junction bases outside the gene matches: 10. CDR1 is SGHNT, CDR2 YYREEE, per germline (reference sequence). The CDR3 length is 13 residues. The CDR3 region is CASRDRQGNAQYF. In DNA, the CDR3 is TGTGCCAGCAGGGACCGACAGGGGAATGCTCAGTACTTC.

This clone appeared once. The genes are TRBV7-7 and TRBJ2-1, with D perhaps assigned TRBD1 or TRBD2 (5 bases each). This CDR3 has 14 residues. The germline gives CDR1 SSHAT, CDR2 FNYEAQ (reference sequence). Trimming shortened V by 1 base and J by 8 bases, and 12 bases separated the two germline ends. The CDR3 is CASSLGGSSDEQFF. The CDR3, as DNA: TGTGCCAGCAGCTTAGGGGGGAGTAGCGATGAGCAGTTCTTC.

CDR3 loop: CASSLLGVTGGYFYGYTF. Here the CDR3 DNA reads TGTGCCAGCAGCTTACTGGGGGTGACAGGGGGCTATTTCTATGGCTACACCTTC. The V gene is TRBV7-2, the J gene TRBJ1-2; 10 bases align to TRBD1. The CDR3 contains 18 residues. Germline trimming cut 2 bases from V and 4 bases from J; bases unmatched to any gene: 13. Looked up from germline, CDR1 is SGHTA and CDR2 is FQGNSA.

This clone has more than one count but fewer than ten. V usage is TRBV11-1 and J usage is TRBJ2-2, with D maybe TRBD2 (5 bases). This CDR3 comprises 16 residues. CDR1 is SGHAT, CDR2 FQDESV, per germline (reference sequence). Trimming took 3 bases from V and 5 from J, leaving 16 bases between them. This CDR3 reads CASSFYVPSGTGELFF. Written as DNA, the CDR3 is TGTGCCAGCAGCTTCTACGTCCCCTCGGGAACCGGGGAGCTGTTTTTT.

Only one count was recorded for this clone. CDR3 DNA: TGTGCCAGCAGCGGGGGGACTAGCTTTGGCCGATATGGCTACACCTTC. As protein: CASSGGTSFGRYGYTF. The J gene is TRBJ1-2, the V gene TRBV7-9, with D possibly TRBD1 on 5 matching bases. Germline loops: CDR1 SEHNR, CDR2 FQNEAQ (reference sequence). This CDR3 spans 16 amino acids. V lost 5 bases and J 5 bases, leaving 21 bases between the germline ends.

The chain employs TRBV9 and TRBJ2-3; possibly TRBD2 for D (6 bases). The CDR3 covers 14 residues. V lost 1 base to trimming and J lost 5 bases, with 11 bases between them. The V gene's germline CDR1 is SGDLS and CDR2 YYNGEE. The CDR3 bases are TGTGCCAGCAGCGTAAAAGGGGAGGAAGATACGCAGTATTTT. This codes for CASSVKGEEDTQYF.

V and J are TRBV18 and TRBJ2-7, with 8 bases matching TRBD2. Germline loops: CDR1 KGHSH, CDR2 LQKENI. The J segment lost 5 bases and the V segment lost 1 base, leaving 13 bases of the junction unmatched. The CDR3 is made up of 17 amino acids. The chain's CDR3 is CASSPQLLAGRGDEQYF. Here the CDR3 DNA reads TGTGCCAGCTCACCACAGCTTCTAGCGGGCCGCGGTGACGAGCAGTACTTC.

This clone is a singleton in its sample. DNA of the CDR3: TGTGCCAGTAGCTCGGGCGATTCACCCCTCCACTTT. Its protein is CASSSGDSPLHF. V usage is TRBV19 and J usage is TRBJ1-6; D ambiguous. Trimming took off 6 bases at V and 8 bases at J, with 8 bases between the two ends. Germline CDR1 is LNHDA and CDR2 is SQIVND (reference sequence). The CDR3 loop spans 12 amino acids.

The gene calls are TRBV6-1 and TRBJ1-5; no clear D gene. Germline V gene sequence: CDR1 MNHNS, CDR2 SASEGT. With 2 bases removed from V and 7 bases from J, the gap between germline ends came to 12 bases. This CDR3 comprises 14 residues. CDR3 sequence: CASSELGSRQPQHF. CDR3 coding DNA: TGTGCCAGCAGTGAACTGGGGTCTAGGCAGCCCCAGCATTTT.

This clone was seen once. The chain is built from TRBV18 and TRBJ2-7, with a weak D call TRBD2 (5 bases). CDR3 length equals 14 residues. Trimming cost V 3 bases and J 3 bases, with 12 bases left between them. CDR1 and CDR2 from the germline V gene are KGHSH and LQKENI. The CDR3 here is CASSPEGRGYEQYF. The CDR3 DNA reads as TGTGCCAGCTCACCGGAAGGACGGGGCTACGAGCAGTACTTC.

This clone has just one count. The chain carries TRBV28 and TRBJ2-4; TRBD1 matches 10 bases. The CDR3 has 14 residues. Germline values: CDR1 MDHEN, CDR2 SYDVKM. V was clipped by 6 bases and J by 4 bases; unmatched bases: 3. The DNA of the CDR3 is TGTGCCAGCAGACAGGGACAGGGGAAAAACATTCAGTACTTC. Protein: CASRQGQGKNIQYF. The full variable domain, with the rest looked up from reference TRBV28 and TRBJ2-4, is DVKVTQSSRYLVKRTGEKVFLECVQDMDHENMFWYRQDPGLGLRLIYFSYDVKMKEKGDIPEGYSVSREKKERFSLILESASTNQTSMYLCASRQGQGKNIQYFGAGTRLSVL.